This T cell receptor (beta chain) comes out of a study of cytomegalovirus exposure and HLA in healthy donors. Study in general: From approximately 170 million T cells, an earlier analysis saw roughly 110 million unique TCR beta sequences.

The study, taken as a whole, reports: In a later analysis, common viral pathogens appeared linked to several of the most significant clusters. When analyzed later, the rates of TCR association showed variation by HLA locus, with DRB1 the most and HLA-C the fewest.

V lost 5 bases and J lost 1, with 30 bases in between. The germline V gene has CDR1 ENHRY and CDR2 SYGVKD. The CDR3 runs 20 residues. About this clone: What it binds is unknown.

PCR involved 60 Vbeta and 13 Jbeta primers. Repertoires were generated with immunoSEQ multiplex PCR, while TCRdb's copy carries only in-frame clones and drops some. The data contain 150,000 or so clones, around 75% of them singletons. Sequenced sample: PBMCs. The chain employs TRBV10-3 and TRBJ2-7; D possibly corresponds to TRBD1 (6 bases). The receptor was derived from a man younger than 35 in good health and CMV-seropositive. CDR3 region: CAISRSRDIQLPSTSYEQYV. The CDR3 DNA reads as TGTGCCATCAGTCGGTCTCGGGACATTCAACTTCCTTCAACTTCCTACGAGCAGTACGTC.